A single sample gave rise to the 28 T cell receptor beta chains below, sequenced in a study of type 1 regulatory T cells. TCRdb re-derived calls from the reads in MiXCR, one entry per CDR3 protein. The sample contains 63,000 or so distinct CDR3 sequences, approximately 47% of which appear only once. Their antigen targets remain unknown. The material sequenced was cultured non-Tr1 T cells, either the whole culture or a sorted T cell fraction (not recorded which). These receptors were taken from a human donor in good health.

The V call is TRBV6-6, the J call TRBJ1-3; D uncertain. CDR3 length: 16 residues. Germline V CDR1 and CDR2: MNHNY, SVGAGI (reference sequence). V was cut by 2 bases and J by 0 bases, with 11 bases left in between. In DNA form, the CDR3 reads TGTGCCAGCAGTTACCAGACATTGGACTCTGGAAACACCATATATTTT. Its protein is CASSYQTLDSGNTIYF.

The chain joins TRBV5-5 to TRBJ1-5; D not certain. Trimming cost V 4 bases and J 9 bases, with 17 bases left between them. The CDR3 runs 14 residues. Per the germline V gene, CDR1 is SGHKS and CDR2 is YYEKEE (reference sequence). CDR3 residues: CASSADVSSRPQHF. The CDR3 DNA reads TGTGCCAGCAGCGCTGACGTGTCGTCTCGGCCCCAGCATTTT. Supplemented by reference TRBV5-5 and TRBJ1-5, the full variable domain reads DAGVTQSPTHLIKTRGQQVTLRCSPISGHKSVSWYQQVLGQGPQFIFQYYEKEERGRGNFPDRFSARQFPNYSSELNVNALLLGDSALYLCASSADVSSRPQHFGDGTRLSIL.

The chain couples TRBV5-1 to TRBJ1-3, with 10 positions matching TRBD1. CDR3 length equals 17 residues. V trimming: 0 bases; J trimming: 2 bases; junction bases outside the gene matches: 5. Germline V gene sequence: CDR1 SGHRS, CDR2 YFSETQ. The chain's CDR3 is CASSLGMTGGTGNTIYF. CDR3 DNA: TGCGCCAGCAGCTTGGGCATGACAGGGGGCACTGGAAACACCATATATTTT.

The rearrangement uses TRBV2 and TRBJ2-3, with a weak D call TRBD2 (5 bases). CDR3 size: 12 residues. Germline V gives CDR1 SNHLY, CDR2 FYNNEI. V lost 4 bases to trimming and J lost 5 bases, with 7 bases between them. For the CDR3, the DNA is TGTGCCAGCAGTGCCCGGGGAGATACGCAGTATTTT. Its translation: CASSARGDTQYF.

This clonotype was recorded once. The rearrangement uses TRBV3-1 and TRBJ1-2; D is unresolved. V dropped 1 base and J dropped 6 bases, with 6 bases sitting between them. The CDR3 loop spans 12 amino acids. Germline V gives CDR1 LGHDT, CDR2 YNNKEL (reference sequence). Here the CDR3 DNA reads TGTGCCAGCAGCCAAGGGGTTCATGGCTACACCTTC. It encodes CASSQGVHGYTF.

For the CDR3, the DNA is TGTGCCATCACACTGAGGTACAGGGGGCGTACAGTAAGGGATGGCTACACCTTC. It codes for CAITLRYRGRTVRDGYTF. This chain connects TRBV14 to TRBJ1-2, with 9 bases aligning to TRBD1. The CDR3 is 18 residues long. After removal of 10 bases from V and 6 bases from J, the junction contained 24 bases not matched to a gene. CDR1 and CDR2 from the germline V gene are SGHDN and FVKESK.

In its sample, this clonotype was seen a few times. This chain links TRBV7-9 with TRBJ2-7, with a tentative D call TRBD1 (6 bases). Germline loops: CDR1 SEHNR, CDR2 FQNEAQ (reference sequence). The V and J ends lost 4 bases and 3 bases respectively, with 13 bases between them. The CDR3 runs 14 residues. The CDR3 DNA reads TGTGCCAGCAGCTCAACCCAGGGGATCTACGAGCAGTACTTC. Its translation: CASSSTQGIYEQYF.

This clonotype was detected only a few times. The rearrangement joins TRBV29-1 to TRBJ1-1; D uncertain. The CDR3 is 11 residues long. The ends were cut back, 4 bases at V and 11 bases at J, with 14 bases in the middle. Germline V lookup: CDR1 SQVTM, CDR2 ANQGSEA. CDR3 region: CSVVLGWWAFF. In nucleotides, the CDR3 is TGCAGCGTTGTCTTGGGATGGTGGGCTTTCTTT.

The CDR3 reads CASSRYGGQGNTEAFF. CDR3 coding DNA: TGCGCCAGCAGCCGATACGGGGGACAGGGTAACACTGAAGCTTTCTTT. The V and J genes are TRBV4-1 and TRBJ1-1; 9 nucleotides match TRBD1. V lost 4 bases to trimming and J lost 2 bases; unmatched junction nucleotides: 8. This CDR3 is built from 16 residues. Germline-derived CDR1 and CDR2 are MGHRA and YSYEKL.

With respect to this clonotype: An end of the junction does not agree with germline; a read error may underlie this. The J gene is TRBJ1-2, the V gene TRBV12-3 or TRBV12-4; the match to TRBD1 covers 10 bases. The CDR3 contains 14 residues. The CDR3, as DNA: TGTGCCAGCAGTGCCGCGGGACAGGGGACCCAATGGGCCTTC. Amino acids: CASSAAGQGTQWAF.

The chain carries TRBV29-1 and TRBJ1-5, with 10 bases lining up with TRBD1. After removal of 7 bases from V and 5 bases from J, the junction contained 8 bases not matched to a gene. The CDR3 spans 14 residues. Germline values: CDR1 SQVTM, CDR2 ANQGSEA. The CDR3: CSATGTGVDQPQHF. The CDR3 DNA is TGCAGCGCCACCGGGACAGGGGTAGATCAGCCCCAGCATTTT.

The chain couples TRBV7-9 to TRBJ2-3, with a possible D match to TRBD2 (7 bases). The length of the CDR3 is 18 residues. Germline V gene sequence: CDR1 SEHNR, CDR2 FQNEAQ (reference sequence). Trimming cost V 4 bases and J 3 bases, with 23 bases left between them. The CDR3 spells CASSSPVMRGLKTDTQYF. CDR3 coding DNA: TGTGCCAGCAGCTCCCCGGTAATGCGGGGGCTGAAGACAGATACGCAGTATTTT.

This rearrangement joins TRBV12-3 or TRBV12-4 to TRBJ1-2; 7 bases fit TRBD1. J gave up 4 bases and V 4 bases, and 6 bases lay outside the gene matches. This CDR3 has 14 amino acids. The CDR3 region is CASSSSTGIYGYTF. The CDR3 bases are TGTGCCAGCAGTTCGTCGACAGGGATCTATGGCTACACCTTC.

This rearrangement joins TRBV5-1 to TRBJ2-3; TRBD2 agrees at 10 bases. The CDR3 loop spans 16 amino acids. V lost 4 bases, J lost 1 base, and 6 bases stayed unmatched. Germline V gene lookup returns CDR1 SGHRS and CDR2 YFSETQ. CDR3: CASSEQAGGGTDTQYF. As DNA, the CDR3 is TGCGCCAGCAGCGAACAAGCGGGGGGGGGCACAGATACGCAGTATTTT.

CDR3: CASSLAPFGLAGLREQYF. CDR3 DNA sequence: TGTGCCAGCAGCTTAGCGCCCTTCGGACTAGCGGGGCTAAGGGAGCAGTACTTC. This chain links TRBV7-2 with TRBJ2-7, with TRBD2 matching over 12 bases. This CDR3 spans 18 amino acids. Germline CDR1 SGHTA, CDR2 FQGNSA. With V trimmed by 0 bases and J by 7 bases, 13 bases remained unmatched.

This clonotype was observed a handful of times. The rearrangement links TRBV6-6 to TRBJ2-1; D is possibly TRBD2 (5 bases). The CDR3 covers 18 residues. Looked up from germline, CDR1 is MNHNY and CDR2 is SVGAGI (reference sequence). V was shortened by 2 bases and J by 0 bases, with 17 bases between the two germline ends. Here the CDR3 reads CASSYTDSPIGSYNEQFF. CDR3 DNA: TGTGCCAGCAGTTACACGGACTCACCAATAGGCTCCTACAATGAGCAGTTCTTC.

This clonotype was picked up a small number of times. The chain carries TRBV5-1 and TRBJ2-2; 8 bases agree with TRBD1. The CDR3 extends over 13 amino acids. The junction had 0 bases not matched to a gene; V was cut back by 3 bases and J by 5 bases. Germline lookup yields CDR1 SGHRS and CDR2 YFSETQ. CDR3 sequence reads: CASSWDRTGELFF. CDR3 DNA sequence: TGCGCCAGCAGCTGGGACAGGACCGGGGAGCTGTTTTTT.

The V gene is TRBV19, the J gene TRBJ2-3; 15 positions agree with TRBD2. This CDR3 is 18 amino acids long. Germline CDR1 LNHDA, CDR2 SQIVND (reference sequence). Trimming cost V 3 bases and J 0 bases; bases outside gene matches: 4. CDR3 coding DNA: TGTGCCAGTAGTATGTGGACTAGCGGGGGGGGTAGCACAGATACGCAGTATTTT. It specifies CASSMWTSGGGSTDTQYF.

The V and J genes are TRBV5-1 and TRBJ2-5, with TRBD1 matching over 10 bases. J was trimmed by 5 bases and V by 4 bases; bases with no gene match: 5. The CDR3 sequence is 14 residues long. Germline CDR1 and CDR2: SGHRS and YFSETQ. The CDR3 here is CASSTGTGDETQYF. The CDR3 DNA sequence: TGCGCCAGCAGCACCGGGACAGGGGACGAGACCCAGTACTTC. Looking up the rest from reference TRBV5-1 and TRBJ2-5 gives the full variable domain: KAGVTQTPRYLIKTRGQQVTLSCSPISGHRSVSWYQQTPGQGLQFLFEYFSETQRNKGNFPGRFSGRQFSNSRSEMNVSTLELGDSALYLCASSTGTGDETQYFGPGTRLLVL.

The chain employs TRBV18 and TRBJ2-7, with 7 bases aligning to TRBD1. J gave up 3 bases and V 1 base, and 3 bases lay outside the gene matches. Germline loops: CDR1 KGHSH, CDR2 LQKENI. The CDR3 totals 14 residues. CDR3 nucleotides: TGTGCCAGCTCACCACGACAGGGCCGCTACGAGCAGTACTTC. It encodes CASSPRQGRYEQYF.

The chain joins TRBV4-1 to TRBJ1-1; no clear D gene. V was cut by 5 bases and J by 7 bases, with 17 bases left in between. Germline V gene sequence: CDR1 MGHRA, CDR2 YSYEKL. The CDR3 extends over 14 amino acids. CDR3 in amino acids: CASSDKDGRVEAFF. DNA for the CDR3: TGCGCCAGCAGCGATAAGGACGGTAGGGTTGAAGCTTTCTTT.

CDR3 DNA sequence: TGCAGTGCTAGCCTGTTCCCCGGACAGGGAATGTCTGGAAACACCATATATTTT. This sequence encodes CSASLFPGQGMSGNTIYF. V and J are TRBV20-1 and TRBJ1-3; the match to TRBD1 covers 8 bases. In germline, CDR1 is DFQATT, CDR2 SNEGSKA (reference sequence). The CDR3 totals 18 residues. V lost 3 bases to trimming and J lost 1 base; unmatched junction nucleotides: 14.

This chain joins TRBV5-1 and TRBJ2-4; TRBD2 aligns across 13 bases. V trimming: 5 bases; J trimming: 4 bases; junction bases outside the gene matches: 9. The CDR3 runs 17 residues. Germline CDR1 is SGHRS and CDR2 is YFSETQ. The CDR3 loop is CASRLSPGLAGKNIQYF. The CDR3 coding sequence is TGCGCCAGCAGACTCTCACCGGGACTAGCGGGGAAAAACATTCAGTACTTC.

This clonotype has more than one count but fewer than ten. V is TRBV2 and J is TRBJ2-3; a weak D match, TRBD1 (5 bases). The germline CDR1 and CDR2 sequences are SNHLY and FYNNEI. The CDR3 contains 13 residues. V lost 7 bases and J lost 4, with 12 bases in between. The CDR3 region is CASKDLGADTQYF. The CDR3 nucleotides are TGTGCCAGCAAAGACCTAGGGGCAGATACGCAGTATTTT.

This clonotype was seen a few times. The V and J genes are TRBV12-3 or TRBV12-4 and TRBJ1-2, with D uncertain. The CDR3 covers 12 residues. Trimming shortened V by 3 bases and J by 7 bases, and 9 bases separated the two germline ends. CDR3 bases: TGTGCCAGCAGTTTTGGAGACACTGGCTACACCTTC. As protein: CASSFGDTGYTF.

The table lists this clonotype with many counts. The gene calls are TRBV4-1 and TRBJ2-3; D may be TRBD1 (6 bases). The germline V and J ends were trimmed by 3 bases and 3 bases, with 10 bases remaining between them. This CDR3 spans 14 amino acids. Germline CDR1 is MGHRA and CDR2 is YSYEKL. DNA of the CDR3: TGCGCCAGCAGCCAGGGGGCCCTAACAGATACGCAGTATTTT. This translates into CASSQGALTDTQYF.

The J gene is TRBJ2-2, the V gene TRBV7-8, with 16 bases lining up with TRBD2. V gave up 10 bases and J gave up 4 bases; unmatched junction bases: 6. The germline V gene encodes CDR1 SGHVS and CDR2 FQNEAQ. The CDR3 consists of 16 residues. DNA of the CDR3: TGTGCCACCGGGACTAGCGGGGGGGCAGGCACCGGGGAGCTGTTTTTT. It codes for CATGTSGGAGTGELFF.

As for this clonotype: This sequence may be a read error, since a much larger clone differs from it by one base. This chain uses TRBV12-3 or TRBV12-4 with TRBJ2-3, with D hard to call. Trimming shortened V by 3 bases and J by 4 bases, and 11 bases separated the two germline ends. This CDR3 has 14 residues. The CDR3 nucleotides read TGTGCCAGCAGTTTTAATCTGGGCGCAGATACGCAGTATTTT. It encodes CASSFNLGADTQYF.